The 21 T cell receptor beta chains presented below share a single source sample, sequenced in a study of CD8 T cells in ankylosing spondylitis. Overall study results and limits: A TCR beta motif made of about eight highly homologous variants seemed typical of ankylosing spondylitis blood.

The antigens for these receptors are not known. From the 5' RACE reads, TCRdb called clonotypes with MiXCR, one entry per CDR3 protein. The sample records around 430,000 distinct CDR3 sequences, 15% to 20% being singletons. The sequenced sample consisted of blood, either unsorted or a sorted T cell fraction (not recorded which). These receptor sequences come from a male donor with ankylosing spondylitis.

CDR3 DNA sequence: TGTGCCACCAGCAGCGTCGGGGGCCGCTACAATGAGCAGTTCTTC. Its translation: CATSSVGGRYNEQFF. The chain couples TRBV15 to TRBJ2-1; possibly TRBD1 or TRBD2 for D (6 bases each). The CDR3 totals 15 residues. Germline CDR1 LNHNV, CDR2 YYDKDF (reference sequence). V was pared by 3 bases and J by 3 bases, with 12 bases between.

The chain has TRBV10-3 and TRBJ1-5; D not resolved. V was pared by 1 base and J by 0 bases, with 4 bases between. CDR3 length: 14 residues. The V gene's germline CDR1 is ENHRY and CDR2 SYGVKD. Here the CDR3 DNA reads TGTGCCATCAGTGAGTACGGTAGCAATCAGCCCCAGCATTTT. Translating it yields CAISEYGSNQPQHF.

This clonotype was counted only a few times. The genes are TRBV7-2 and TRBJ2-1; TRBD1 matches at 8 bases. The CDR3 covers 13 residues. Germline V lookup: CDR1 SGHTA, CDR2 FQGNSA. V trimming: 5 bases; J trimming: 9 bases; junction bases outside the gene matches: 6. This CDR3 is CASSVQGAGEQFF. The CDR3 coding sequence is TGTGCCAGCAGCGTCCAGGGGGCCGGTGAGCAGTTCTTC.

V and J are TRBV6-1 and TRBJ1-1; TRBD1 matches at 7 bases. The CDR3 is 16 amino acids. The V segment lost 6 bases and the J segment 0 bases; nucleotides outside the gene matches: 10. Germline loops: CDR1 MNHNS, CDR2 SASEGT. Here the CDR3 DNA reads TGTGCCAGCAGAGGCCCGGGACAGTACCTGAACACTGAAGCTTTCTTT. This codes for CASRGPGQYLNTEAFF.

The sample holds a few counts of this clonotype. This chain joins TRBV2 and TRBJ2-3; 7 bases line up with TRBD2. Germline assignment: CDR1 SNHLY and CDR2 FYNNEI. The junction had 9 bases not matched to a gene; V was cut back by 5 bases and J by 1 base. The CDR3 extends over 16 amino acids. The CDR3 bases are TGTGCCAGCAGTAGAGGATCGGGGGGAGGCACAGATACGCAGTATTTT. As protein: CASSRGSGGGTDTQYF.

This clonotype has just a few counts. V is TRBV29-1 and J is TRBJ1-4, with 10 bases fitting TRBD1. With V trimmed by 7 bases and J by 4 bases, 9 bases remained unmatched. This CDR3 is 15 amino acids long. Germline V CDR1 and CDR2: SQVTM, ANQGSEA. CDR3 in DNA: TGCAGCGCCAGGACAGGGGGTGTGAGTAATGAAAAACTGTTTTTT. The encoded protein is CSARTGGVSNEKLFF.

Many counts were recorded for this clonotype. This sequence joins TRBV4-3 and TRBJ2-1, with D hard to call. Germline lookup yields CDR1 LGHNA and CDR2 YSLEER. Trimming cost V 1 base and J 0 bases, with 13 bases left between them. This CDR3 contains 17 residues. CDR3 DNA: TGCGCCAGCAGCCAAGGGTTACGATCCAACTCCTACAATGAGCAGTTCTTC. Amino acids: CASSQGLRSNSYNEQFF.

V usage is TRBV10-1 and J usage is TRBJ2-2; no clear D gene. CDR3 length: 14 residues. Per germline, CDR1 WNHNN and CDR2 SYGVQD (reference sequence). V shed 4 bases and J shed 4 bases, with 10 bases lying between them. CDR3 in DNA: TGCGCCAGCAGTGCCGGCCTTACCACCGGGGAGCTGTTTTTT. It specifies CASSAGLTTGELFF.

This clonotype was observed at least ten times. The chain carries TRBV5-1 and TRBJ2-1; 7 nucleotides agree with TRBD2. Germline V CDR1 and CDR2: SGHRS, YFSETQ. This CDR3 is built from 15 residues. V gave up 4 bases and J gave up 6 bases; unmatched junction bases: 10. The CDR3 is CASSPIREVINEQFF. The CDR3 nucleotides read TGCGCCAGCAGCCCCATTCGGGAGGTCATCAATGAGCAGTTCTTC. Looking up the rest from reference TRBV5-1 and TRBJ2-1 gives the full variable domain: KAGVTQTPRYLIKTRGQQVTLSCSPISGHRSVSWYQQTPGQGLQFLFEYFSETQRNKGNFPGRFSGRQFSNSRSEMNVSTLELGDSALYLCASSPIREVINEQFFGPGTRLTVL.

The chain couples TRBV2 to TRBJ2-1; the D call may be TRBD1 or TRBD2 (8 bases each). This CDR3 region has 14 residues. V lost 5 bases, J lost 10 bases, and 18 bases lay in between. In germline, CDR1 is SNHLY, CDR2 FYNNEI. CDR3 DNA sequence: TGTGCCAGCAGTACTGGACAGGGACTAGGGGAGCAGTTCTTC. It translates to CASSTGQGLGEQFF. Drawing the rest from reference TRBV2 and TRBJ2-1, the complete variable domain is EPEVTQTPSHQVTQMGQEVILRCVPISNHLYFYWYRQILGQKVEFLVSFYNNEISEKSEIFDDQFSVERPDGSNFTLKIRSTKLEDSAMYFCASSTGQGLGEQFFGPGTRLTVL.

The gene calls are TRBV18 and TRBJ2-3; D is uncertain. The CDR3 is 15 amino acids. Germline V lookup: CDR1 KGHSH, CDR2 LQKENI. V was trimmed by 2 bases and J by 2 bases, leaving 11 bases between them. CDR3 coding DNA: TGTGCCAGCTCACCAGTACACGGATACACAGATACGCAGTATTTT. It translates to CASSPVHGYTDTQYF. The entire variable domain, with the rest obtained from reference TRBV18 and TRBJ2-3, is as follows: NAGVMQNPRHLVRRRGQEARLRCSPMKGHSHVYWYRQLPEEGLKFMVYLQKENIIDESGMPKERFSAEFPKEGPSILRIQQVVRGDSAAYFCASSPVHGYTDTQYFGPGTRLTVL.

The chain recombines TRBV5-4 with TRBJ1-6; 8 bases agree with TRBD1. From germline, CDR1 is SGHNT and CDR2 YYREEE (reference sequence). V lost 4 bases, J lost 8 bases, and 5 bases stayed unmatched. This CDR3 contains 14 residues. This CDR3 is CASSGGQDDSPLHF. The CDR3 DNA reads TGTGCCAGCAGCGGGGGACAGGATGATTCACCCCTCCACTTT.

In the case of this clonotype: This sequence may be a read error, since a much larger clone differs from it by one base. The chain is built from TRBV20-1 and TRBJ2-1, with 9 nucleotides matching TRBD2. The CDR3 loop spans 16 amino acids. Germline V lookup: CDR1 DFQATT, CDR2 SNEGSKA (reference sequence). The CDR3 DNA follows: TGCAGTGCTAGAGATTATCTAGCGGGGCCCTACAATGGGCAGTTCTTC. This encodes CSARDYLAGPYNGQFF.

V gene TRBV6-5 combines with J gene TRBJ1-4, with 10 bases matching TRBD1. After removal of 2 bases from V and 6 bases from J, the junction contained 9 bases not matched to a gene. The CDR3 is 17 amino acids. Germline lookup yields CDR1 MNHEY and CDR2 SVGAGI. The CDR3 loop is CASSYPLTGGRDEKLFF. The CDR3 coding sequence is TGTGCCAGCAGTTACCCCCTGACAGGGGGCAGGGATGAAAAACTGTTTTTT.

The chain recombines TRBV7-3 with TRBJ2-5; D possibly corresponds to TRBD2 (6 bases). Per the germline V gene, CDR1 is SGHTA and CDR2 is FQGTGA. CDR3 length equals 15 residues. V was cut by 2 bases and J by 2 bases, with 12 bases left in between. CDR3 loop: CASSLRGRPQETQYF. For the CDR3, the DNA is TGTGCCAGCAGCTTACGAGGGAGGCCTCAAGAGACCCAGTACTTC.

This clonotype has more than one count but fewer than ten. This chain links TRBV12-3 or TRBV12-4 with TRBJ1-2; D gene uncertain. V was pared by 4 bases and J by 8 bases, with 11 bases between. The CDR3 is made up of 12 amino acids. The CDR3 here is CASSSPTSGYTF. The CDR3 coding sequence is TGTGCCAGCAGTTCCCCAACATCAGGCTACACCTTC.

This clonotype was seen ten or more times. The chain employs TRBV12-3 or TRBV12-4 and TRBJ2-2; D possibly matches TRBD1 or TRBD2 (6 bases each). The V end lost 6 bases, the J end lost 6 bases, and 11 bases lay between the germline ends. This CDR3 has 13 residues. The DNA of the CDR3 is TGTGCCAGCAGATACAGGGAGGCCGGGGAGCTGTTTTTT. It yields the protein CASRYREAGELFF.

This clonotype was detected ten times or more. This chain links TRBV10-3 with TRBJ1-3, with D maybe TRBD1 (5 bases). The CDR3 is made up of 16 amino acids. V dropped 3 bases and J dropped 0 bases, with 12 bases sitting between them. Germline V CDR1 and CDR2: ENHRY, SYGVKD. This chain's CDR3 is CAISDPDSYSGNTIYF. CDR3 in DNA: TGTGCCATCAGTGACCCCGACAGCTACTCTGGAAACACCATATATTTT.

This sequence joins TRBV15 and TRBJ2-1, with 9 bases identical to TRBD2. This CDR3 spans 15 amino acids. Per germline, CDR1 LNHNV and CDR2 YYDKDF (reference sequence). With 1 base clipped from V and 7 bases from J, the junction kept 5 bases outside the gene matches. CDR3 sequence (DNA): TGTGCCACCAGCAGAGTTAGCGGGAGTGGTAATGAGCAGTTCTTC. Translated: CATSRVSGSGNEQFF.

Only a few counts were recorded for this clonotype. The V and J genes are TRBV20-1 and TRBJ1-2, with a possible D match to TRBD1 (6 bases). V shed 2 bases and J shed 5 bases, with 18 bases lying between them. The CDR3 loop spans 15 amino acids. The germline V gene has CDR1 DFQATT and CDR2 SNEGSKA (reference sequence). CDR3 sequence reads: CSARLFRQDVYGYTF. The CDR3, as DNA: TGCAGTGCTAGACTCTTCAGACAGGACGTATATGGCTACACCTTC.

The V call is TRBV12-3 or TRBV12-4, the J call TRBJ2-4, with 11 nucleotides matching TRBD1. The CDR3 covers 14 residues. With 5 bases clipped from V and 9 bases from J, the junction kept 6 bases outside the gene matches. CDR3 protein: CASSLDRGHGIQYF. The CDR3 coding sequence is TGTGCCAGCAGTCTGGACAGGGGGCATGGCATTCAGTACTTC.